Below are 2 T cell receptor beta chains sequenced from a single sample in a study of identical twins. TCRdb ran MiXCR on the 5' RACE reads and lists one entry per CDR3 protein. The sample comprises 690,000 or so distinct CDR3 sequences, over 5% of which are singletons, and around 1.7% rests with the top ten. Material: naive T cells sorted from blood. Source of these receptors: a man younger than 35 in good health.

This clonotype was seen more than once but under ten times. The chain recombines TRBV5-6 with TRBJ1-2; 7 nucleotides line up with TRBD1. The CDR3 spans 15 residues. CDR1 SGHDT and CDR2 YYEEEE come from the germline V gene. V lost 4 bases and J lost 4; bases outside the gene matches: 10. The CDR3 bases are TGTGCCAGCAGCCGAAAAGGGGGCGTGGGCTATGGCTACACCTTC. It specifies CASSRKGGVGYGYTF. The full variable domain, with the rest looked up from reference TRBV5-6 and TRBJ1-2, is DAGVTQSPTHLIKTRGQQVTLRCSPKSGHDTVSWYQQALGQGPQFIFQYYEEEERQRGNFPDRFSGHQFPNYSSELNVNALLLGDSALYLCASSRKGGVGYGYTFGSGTRLTVV.

A few counts support this clonotype. This chain connects TRBV12-5 to TRBJ1-1, with no clear D. Germline V gene sequence: CDR1 LGHNT, CDR2 FRNRAP. The CDR3 consists of 13 residues. V lost 1 base, J lost 5 bases, and 8 bases lay in between. CDR3 in DNA: TGTGCTAGTGGTTTGGATGGCAGGACTGAAGCTTTCTTT. Translating gives CASGLDGRTEAFF.